This T cell receptor (beta chain) was observed in a study of cytomegalovirus exposure and HLA in healthy donors. Clones were read by immunoSEQ multiplex PCR, and TCRdb kept only the in-frame ones, dropping some. The sample includes roughly 130,000 clones, 89% of them seen just once. The V gene's germline CDR1 is MNHNS and CDR2 SASEGT. V lost 3 bases and J 4 bases, leaving 6 bases between the germline ends. CDR3 length equals 13 residues. The rearrangement joins TRBV6-1 to TRBJ1-4; tentative D call: TRBD1 (5 bases). This sequence originates from a man under 40 in good health and CMV-seronegative. The sequenced sample was PBMCs. CDR3 DNA: TGTGCCAGCAGTGAGCAGGGTAATGAAAAACTGTTTTTT. Protein sequence: CASSEQGNEKLFF.